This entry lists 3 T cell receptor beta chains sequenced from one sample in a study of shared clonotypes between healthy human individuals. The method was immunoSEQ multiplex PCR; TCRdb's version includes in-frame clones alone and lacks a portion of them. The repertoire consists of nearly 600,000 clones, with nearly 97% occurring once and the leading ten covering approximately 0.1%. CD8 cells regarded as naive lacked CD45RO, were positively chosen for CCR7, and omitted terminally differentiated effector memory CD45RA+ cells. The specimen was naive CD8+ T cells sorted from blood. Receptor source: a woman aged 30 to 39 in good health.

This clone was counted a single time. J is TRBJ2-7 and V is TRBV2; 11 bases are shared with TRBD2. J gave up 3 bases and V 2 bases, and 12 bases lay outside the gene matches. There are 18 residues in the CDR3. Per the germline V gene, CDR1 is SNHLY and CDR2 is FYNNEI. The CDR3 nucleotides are TGTGCCAGCAGTGAATCGAGTAGCGGGAGGGCGATCTTCTACGAGCAGTACTTC. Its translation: CASSESSSGRAIFYEQYF.

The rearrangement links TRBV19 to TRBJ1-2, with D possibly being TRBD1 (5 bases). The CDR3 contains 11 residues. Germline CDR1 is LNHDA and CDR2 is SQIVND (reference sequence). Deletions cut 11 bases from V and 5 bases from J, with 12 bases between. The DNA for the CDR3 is TGTGCCGTTTCCGGGGGGTATGGCTACACCTTC. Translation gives CAVSGGYGYTF.

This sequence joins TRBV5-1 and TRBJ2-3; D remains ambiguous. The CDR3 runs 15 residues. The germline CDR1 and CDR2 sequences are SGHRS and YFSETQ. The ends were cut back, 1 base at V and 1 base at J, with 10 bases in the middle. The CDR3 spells CASSLLAVGTDTQYF. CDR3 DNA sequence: TGCGCCAGCAGCTTGCTCGCTGTCGGCACAGATACGCAGTATTTT.